This TCR beta chain was captured in a study of blood T cell repertoires in COVID-19 (dated by TCRdb to about 2020). For the study in its entirety: The collaborator samples originated in the United States, Italy and Spain and spanned the acute and convalescent phases of COVID-19. The prospective study material was composed of cDNA or gDNA derived from T cells, B-cell-depleted T cells, or PBMCs. The dataset comprised deeply sampled blood TCRbeta repertoires from subjects exposed to, actively infected with, or recovered from COVID-19. The repertoires were released in a freely available public database intended as a resource for research on the immune response to SARS-CoV-2. The samples were drawn from two sources: the first 160 participants of the ongoing ImmuneRACE study, and about 1,300 subjects contributed by 6 global collaborators. The sample metadata nearly always contained a de-identified subject ID, COVID-19 status, age in years and sex. Where HLA class I and class II types were available, the types were taken from metadata supplied by the sample provider, not from assay-based typing. Broader findings and caveats from the paper: The quantity of clinical and demographic metadata differed by source and by participant and was supplied without curation.

As regards this clone: Its antigen specificity is not known. Base qualities were left out, and no much larger clone turns up one base away.

Each collaborating institution followed its own protocols to collect whole blood in K2EDTA tubes. For TCRbeta analysis, collaborator samples were shipped as frozen whole blood, as isolated PBMCs, or as DNA extracted from either sample type. TCRbeta CDR3 regions were amplified from genomic DNA by means of the immunoSEQ Assay, a bias-controlled multiplex PCR. The study's processing was this. The number of nucleated cells in each sample was estimated from the amplification of reference gene primers within the assay. To quantify the absolute abundance of each unique TCRbeta CDR3 rearrangement, sequence reads were collapsed and filtered. Productive Simpson clonality was computed per sample as the square root of Simpson's diversity index over productive rearrangements. Imported from immuneACCESS, the table was reduced by TCRdb to in-frame sequences with V and J called. These copies leave out some clones; in studies compared against another copy, an unresolved V gene accounts for under half, and the cause of the remainder is not known. Clone size and V and J calls were adopted from that table, with D and trimming inferred from the DNA. The sample table shows 110,000 or so clones, and around 84% are seen once. The ten top clones hold 15% of the sample.

Sequenced material: peripheral blood. The TCR sequence derives from an elderly woman with acute or convalescent COVID-19.

In nucleotides, the sequence is TGTGCCAGTAATGCACAGGGGAGAGGAAATCAGCCCCAGCATTTT. It is translated as CASNAQGRGNQPQHF. Rearrangement joined TRBV19 to TRBJ1-5, with 7 bases aligning to TRBD1. After removal of 7 bases from V and 4 bases from J, the junction retains 10 bases not matched to a gene. The CDR3 numbers 15 residues from cysteine through phenylalanine. Kept here is only the CDR3 DNA, which spans 45 bases and is read in frame from base 1. Sequences LNHDA (CDR1) and SQIVND (CDR2) are obtained from the germline V gene (reference sequence). This CDR3, with the reference TRBV19 and TRBJ1-5 proteins standing in past its ends, gives the full variable domain DGGITQSPKYLFRKEGQNVTLSCEQNLNHDAMYWYRQDPGQGLRLIYYSQIVNDFQKGDIAEGYSVSREKKESFPLTVTSAQKNPTAFYLCASNAQGRGNQPQHFGDGTRLSIL.